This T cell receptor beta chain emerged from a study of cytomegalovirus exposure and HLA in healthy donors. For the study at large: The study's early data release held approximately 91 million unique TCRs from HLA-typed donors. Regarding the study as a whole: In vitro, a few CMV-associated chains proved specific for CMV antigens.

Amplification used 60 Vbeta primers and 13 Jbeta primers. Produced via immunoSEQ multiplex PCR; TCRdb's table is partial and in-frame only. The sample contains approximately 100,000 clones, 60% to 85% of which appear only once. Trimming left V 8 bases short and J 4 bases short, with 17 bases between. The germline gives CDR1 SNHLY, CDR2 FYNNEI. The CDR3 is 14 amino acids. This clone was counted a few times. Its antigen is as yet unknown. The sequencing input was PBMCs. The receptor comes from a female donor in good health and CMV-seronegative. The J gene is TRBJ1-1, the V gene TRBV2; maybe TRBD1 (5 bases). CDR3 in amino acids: CASPAGRAGTEAFF. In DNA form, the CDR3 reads TGTGCCAGCCCGGCCGGCAGGGCAGGCACTGAAGCTTTCTTT.